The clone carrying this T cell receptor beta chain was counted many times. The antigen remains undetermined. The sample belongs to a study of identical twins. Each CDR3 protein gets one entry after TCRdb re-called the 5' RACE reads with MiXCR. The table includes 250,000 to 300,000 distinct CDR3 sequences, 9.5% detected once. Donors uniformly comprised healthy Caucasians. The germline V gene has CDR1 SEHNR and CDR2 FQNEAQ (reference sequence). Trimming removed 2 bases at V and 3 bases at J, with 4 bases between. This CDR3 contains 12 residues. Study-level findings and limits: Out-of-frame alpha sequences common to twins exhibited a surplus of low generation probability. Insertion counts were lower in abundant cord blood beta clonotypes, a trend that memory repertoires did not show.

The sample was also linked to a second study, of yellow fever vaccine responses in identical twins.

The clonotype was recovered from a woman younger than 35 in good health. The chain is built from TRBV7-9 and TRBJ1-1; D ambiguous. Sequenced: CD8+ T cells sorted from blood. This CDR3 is CASSLLDTEAFF. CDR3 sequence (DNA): TGTGCCAGCAGCTTATTGGACACTGAAGCTTTCTTT.